The sequence of this T cell receptor (beta chain) was determined in a study of identical twins. Study-wide results and limits: Out-of-frame alpha sequences common to twins exhibited a surplus of low generation probability.

There were only healthy Caucasians among the donors. Template switching introduced a universal primer site, and the cDNA bore unique molecular identifiers. MiXCR, applied by TCRdb to the 5' RACE reads, yields one record per CDR3 protein. Of roughly 240,000 distinct CDR3 sequences in the sample, roughly 7% were seen once. Losses at the gene ends were 5 bases for V and 8 bases for J; bases not matched to a gene: 10. This CDR3 contains 15 residues. This clonotype showed up many times. What it recognizes is unknown. The sample was also reused in another study, on yellow fever vaccine responses in identical twins.

The receptor's source is a woman under 30 in good health. V is TRBV12-3 or TRBV12-4 and J is TRBJ2-1; 9 positions agree with TRBD1. The sequencing sample was made of memory (CD45RO+) T cells sorted from blood. The CDR3 nucleotides read TGTGCCAGCAGTCCCGGGACAGGGAAGGTCGATGAGCAGTTCTTC. Its protein is CASSPGTGKVDEQFF.